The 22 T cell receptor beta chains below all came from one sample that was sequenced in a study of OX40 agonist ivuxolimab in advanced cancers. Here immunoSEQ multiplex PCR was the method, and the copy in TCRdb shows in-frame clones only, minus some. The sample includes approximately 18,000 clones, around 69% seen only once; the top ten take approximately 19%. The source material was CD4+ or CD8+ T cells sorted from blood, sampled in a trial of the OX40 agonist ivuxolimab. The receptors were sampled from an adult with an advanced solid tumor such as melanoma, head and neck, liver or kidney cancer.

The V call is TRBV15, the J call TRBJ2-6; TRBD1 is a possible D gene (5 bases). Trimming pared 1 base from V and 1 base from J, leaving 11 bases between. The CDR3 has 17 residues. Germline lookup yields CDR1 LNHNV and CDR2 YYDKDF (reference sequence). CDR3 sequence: CATSRVLDSSGANVLTF. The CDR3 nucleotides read TGTGCCACCAGCAGAGTCTTAGACAGTTCTGGGGCCAACGTCCTGACTTTC.

CDR3 nucleotide sequence: TGTGCCAGCCAGGGCTCGGGTGAAAAACTGTTTTTT. Translating gives CASQGSGEKLFF. This chain connects TRBV19 to TRBJ1-4; weak D call: TRBD1 (5 bases). Germline CDR1 LNHDA, CDR2 SQIVND (reference sequence). The CDR3 extends over 12 amino acids. Trimming pared 9 bases from V and 7 bases from J, leaving 12 bases between.

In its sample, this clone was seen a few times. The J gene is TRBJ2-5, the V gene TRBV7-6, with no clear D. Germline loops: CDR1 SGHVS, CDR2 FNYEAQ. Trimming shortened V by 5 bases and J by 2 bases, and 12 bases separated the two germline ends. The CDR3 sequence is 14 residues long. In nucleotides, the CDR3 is TGTGCCAGCAGCAAAGAGGCTATTCAAGAGACCCAGTACTTC. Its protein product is CASSKEAIQETQYF.

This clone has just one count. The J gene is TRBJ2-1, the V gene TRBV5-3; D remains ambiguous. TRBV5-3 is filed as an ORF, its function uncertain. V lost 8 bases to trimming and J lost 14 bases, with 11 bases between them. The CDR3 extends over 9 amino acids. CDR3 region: CASTYKKFF. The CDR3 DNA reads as TGTGCCAGCACTTATAAGAAGTTCTTC.

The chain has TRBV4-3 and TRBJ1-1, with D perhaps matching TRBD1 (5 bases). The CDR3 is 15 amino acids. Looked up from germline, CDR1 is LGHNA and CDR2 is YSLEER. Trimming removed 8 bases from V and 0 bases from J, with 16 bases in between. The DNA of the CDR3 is TGCGCCAGCGGACGAACCGGGACGGTGAACACTGAAGCTTTCTTT. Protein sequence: CASGRTGTVNTEAFF.

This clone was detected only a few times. The CDR3 protein is CASRSQGYGYTF. The CDR3 region has the DNA TGTGCCAGCAGATCACAGGGCTATGGCTACACCTTC. The chain joins TRBV6-5 to TRBJ1-2; D perhaps matches TRBD1 (6 bases). The germline V and J ends were trimmed by 6 bases and 4 bases, with 9 bases remaining between them. Germline V gives CDR1 MNHEY, CDR2 SVGAGI. The CDR3 sequence is 12 residues long.

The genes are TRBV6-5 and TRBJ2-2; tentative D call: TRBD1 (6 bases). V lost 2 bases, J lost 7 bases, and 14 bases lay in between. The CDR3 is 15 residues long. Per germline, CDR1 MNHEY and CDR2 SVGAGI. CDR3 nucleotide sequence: TGTGCCAGCAGTTACGCCCCAGGGGCTGTCGGGGAGCTGTTTTTT. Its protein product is CASSYAPGAVGELFF.

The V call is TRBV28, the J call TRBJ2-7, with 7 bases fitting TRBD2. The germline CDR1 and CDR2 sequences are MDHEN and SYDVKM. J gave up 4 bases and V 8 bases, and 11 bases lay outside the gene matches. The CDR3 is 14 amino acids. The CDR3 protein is CASAMAGDSYEQYF. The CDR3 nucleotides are TGTGCCAGCGCGATGGCGGGAGACTCGTACGAGCAGTACTTC.

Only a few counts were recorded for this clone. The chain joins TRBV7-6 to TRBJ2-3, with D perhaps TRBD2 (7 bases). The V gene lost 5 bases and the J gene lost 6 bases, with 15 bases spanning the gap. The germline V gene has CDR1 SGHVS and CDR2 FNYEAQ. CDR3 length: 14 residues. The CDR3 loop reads CASSQEGGTDTQYF. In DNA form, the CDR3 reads TGTGCCAGCAGCCAGGAGGGGGGGACGGATACGCAGTATTTT.

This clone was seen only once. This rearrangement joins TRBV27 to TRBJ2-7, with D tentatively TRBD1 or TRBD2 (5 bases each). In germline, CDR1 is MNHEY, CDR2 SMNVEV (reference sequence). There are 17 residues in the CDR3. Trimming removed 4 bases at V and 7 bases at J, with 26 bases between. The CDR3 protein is CASSSVPIGTLQKEQYF. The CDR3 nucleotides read TGTGCCAGCAGTTCCGTACCTATCGGGACCCTTCAAAAGGAGCAGTACTTC.

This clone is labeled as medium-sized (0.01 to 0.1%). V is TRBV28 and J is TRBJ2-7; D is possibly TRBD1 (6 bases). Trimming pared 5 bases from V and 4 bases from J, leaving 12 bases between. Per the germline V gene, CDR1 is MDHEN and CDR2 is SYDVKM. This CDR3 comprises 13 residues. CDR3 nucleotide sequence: TGTGCCAGCAGTCTTCAACAGGGTTACGAGCAGTACTTC. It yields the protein CASSLQQGYEQYF. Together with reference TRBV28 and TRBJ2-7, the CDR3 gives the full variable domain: DVKVTQSSRYLVKRTGEKVFLECVQDMDHENMFWYRQDPGLGLRLIYFSYDVKMKEKGDIPEGYSVSREKKERFSLILESASTNQTSMYLCASSLQQGYEQYFGPGTRLTVT.

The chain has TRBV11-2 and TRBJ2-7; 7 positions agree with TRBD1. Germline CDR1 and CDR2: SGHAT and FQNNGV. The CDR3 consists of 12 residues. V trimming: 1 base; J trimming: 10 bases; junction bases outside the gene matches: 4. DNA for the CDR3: TGTGCCAGCAGCTTAGGCGACAGGGTCCAGTACTTC. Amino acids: CASSLGDRVQYF.

In DNA form, the CDR3 reads TGCAGCGCTCTGACGGAGGGAAATAGAAACACCGGGGAGCTGTTTTTT. Protein sequence: CSALTEGNRNTGELFF. The rearrangement links TRBV29-1 to TRBJ2-2; TRBD2 might be the D (6 bases). There are 16 residues in the CDR3. V was pared by 7 bases and J by 2 bases, with 20 bases between. CDR1 SQVTM and CDR2 ANQGSEA come from the germline V gene.

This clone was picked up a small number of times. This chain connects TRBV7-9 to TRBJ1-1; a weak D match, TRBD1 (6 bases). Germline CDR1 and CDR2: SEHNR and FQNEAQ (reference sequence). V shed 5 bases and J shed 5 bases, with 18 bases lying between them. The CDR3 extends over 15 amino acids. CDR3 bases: TGTGCCAGCAGCCCGCCATACAGGGATCAGACTGAAGCTTTCTTT. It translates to CASSPPYRDQTEAFF.

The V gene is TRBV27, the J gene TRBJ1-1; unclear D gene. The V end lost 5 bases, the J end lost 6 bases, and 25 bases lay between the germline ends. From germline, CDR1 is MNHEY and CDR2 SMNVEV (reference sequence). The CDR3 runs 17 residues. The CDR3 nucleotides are TGTGCCAGCAGTATCAACCAGCCAACGGGCCCAAGCCCTGAAGCTTTCTTT. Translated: CASSINQPTGPSPEAFF.

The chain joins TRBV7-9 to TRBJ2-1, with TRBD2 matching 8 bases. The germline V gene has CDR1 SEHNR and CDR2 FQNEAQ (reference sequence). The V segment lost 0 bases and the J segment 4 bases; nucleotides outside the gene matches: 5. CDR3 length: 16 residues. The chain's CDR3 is CASSLAAGGLYNEQFF. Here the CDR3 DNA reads TGTGCCAGCAGCTTAGCGGCGGGAGGACTATACAATGAGCAGTTCTTC.

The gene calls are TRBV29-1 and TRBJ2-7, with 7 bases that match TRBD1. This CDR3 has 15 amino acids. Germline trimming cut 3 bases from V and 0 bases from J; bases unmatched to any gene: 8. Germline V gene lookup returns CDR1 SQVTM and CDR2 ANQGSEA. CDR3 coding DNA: TGCAGCGTTGATTACGAGACAGGGAGCTCCTACGAGCAGTACTTC. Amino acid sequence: CSVDYETGSSYEQYF.

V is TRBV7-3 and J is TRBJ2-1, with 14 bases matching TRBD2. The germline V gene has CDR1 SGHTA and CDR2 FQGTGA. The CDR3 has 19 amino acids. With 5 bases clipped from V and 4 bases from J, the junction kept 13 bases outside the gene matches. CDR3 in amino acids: CASSPGLAGEGGPYNEQFF. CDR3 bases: TGTGCCAGCAGCCCGGGACTAGCGGGAGAGGGGGGTCCATACAATGAGCAGTTCTTC.

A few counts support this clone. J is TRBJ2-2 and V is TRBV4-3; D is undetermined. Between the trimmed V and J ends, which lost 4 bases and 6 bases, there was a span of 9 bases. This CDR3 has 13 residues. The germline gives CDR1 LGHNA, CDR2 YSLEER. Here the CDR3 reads CASSPYIPGELFF. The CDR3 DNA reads TGCGCCAGCAGCCCCTACATCCCCGGGGAGCTGTTTTTT.

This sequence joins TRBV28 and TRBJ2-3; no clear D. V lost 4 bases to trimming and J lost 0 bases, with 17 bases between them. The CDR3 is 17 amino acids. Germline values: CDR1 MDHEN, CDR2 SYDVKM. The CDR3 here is CASSWPGRSSSTDTQYF. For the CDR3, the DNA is TGTGCCAGCAGTTGGCCAGGACGGAGCTCTAGCACAGATACGCAGTATTTT.

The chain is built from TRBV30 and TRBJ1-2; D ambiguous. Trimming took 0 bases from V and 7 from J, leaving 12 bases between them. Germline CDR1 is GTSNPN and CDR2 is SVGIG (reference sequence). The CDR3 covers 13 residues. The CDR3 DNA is TGTGCCTGGAGTGTCTCGGGGATAGGTGGCTACACCTTC. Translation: CAWSVSGIGGYTF.

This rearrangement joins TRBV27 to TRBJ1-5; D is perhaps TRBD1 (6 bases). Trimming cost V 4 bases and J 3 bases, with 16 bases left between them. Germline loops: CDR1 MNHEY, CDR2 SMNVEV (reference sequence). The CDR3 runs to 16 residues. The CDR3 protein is CASSSLPRDTNQPQHF. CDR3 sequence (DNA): TGTGCCAGCAGTTCTCTACCTCGGGACACCAATCAGCCCCAGCATTTT.